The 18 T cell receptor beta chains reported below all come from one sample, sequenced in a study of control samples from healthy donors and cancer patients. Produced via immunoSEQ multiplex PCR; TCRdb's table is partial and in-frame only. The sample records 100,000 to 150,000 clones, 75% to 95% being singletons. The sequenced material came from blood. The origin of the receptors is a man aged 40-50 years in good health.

The CDR3 coding sequence is TGTGCCAGCAGGGCAGACATGAACACTGAAGCTTTCTTT. It specifies CASRADMNTEAFF. This sequence joins TRBV6-5 and TRBJ1-1; D is ambiguous. Germline CDR1 is MNHEY and CDR2 is SVGAGI. Trimming cost V 6 bases and J 0 bases, with 8 bases left between them. This CDR3 region has 13 residues.

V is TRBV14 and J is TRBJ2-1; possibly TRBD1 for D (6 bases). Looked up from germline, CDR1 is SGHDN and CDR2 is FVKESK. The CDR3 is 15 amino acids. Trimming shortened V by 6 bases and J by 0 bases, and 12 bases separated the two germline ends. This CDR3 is CASSNRVSSYNEQFF. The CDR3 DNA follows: TGTGCCAGCAGTAACAGGGTTAGCTCCTACAATGAGCAGTTCTTC.

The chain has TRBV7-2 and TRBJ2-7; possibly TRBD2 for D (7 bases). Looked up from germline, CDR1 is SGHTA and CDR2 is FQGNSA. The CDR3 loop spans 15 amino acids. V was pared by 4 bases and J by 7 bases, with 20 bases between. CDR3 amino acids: CASSSTLDGGREQYF. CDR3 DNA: TGTGCCAGCAGCTCTACCTTGGACGGGGGGCGTGAGCAGTACTTC.

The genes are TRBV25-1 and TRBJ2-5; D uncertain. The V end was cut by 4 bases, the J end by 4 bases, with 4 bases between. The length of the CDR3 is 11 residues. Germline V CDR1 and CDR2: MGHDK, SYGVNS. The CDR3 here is CASSVAETQYF. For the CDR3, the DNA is TGTGCCAGCAGTGTCGCAGAGACCCAGTACTTC.

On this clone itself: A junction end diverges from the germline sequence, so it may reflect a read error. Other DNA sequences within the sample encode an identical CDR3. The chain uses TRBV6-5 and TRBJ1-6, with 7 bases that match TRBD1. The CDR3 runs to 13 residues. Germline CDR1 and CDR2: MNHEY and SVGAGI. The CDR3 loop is CAGKRDRDSPLHF. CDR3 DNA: TGTGCCGGGAAAAGGGACAGAGATTCACCCCTCCATTTT.

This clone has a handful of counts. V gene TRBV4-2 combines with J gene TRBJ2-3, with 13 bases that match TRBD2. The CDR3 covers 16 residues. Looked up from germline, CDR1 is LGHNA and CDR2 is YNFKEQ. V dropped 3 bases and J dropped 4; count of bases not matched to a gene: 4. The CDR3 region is CASSQELAGGADTQYF. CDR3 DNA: TGTGCCAGCAGCCAGGAACTAGCGGGGGGGGCAGATACGCAGTATTTT.

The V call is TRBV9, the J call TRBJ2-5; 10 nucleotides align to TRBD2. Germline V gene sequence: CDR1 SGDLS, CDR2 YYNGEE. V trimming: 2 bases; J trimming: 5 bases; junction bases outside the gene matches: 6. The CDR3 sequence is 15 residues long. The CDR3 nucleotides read TGTGCCAGCAGCGTGAGCGGGGGGGCATTTGAGACCCAGTACTTC. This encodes CASSVSGGAFETQYF.

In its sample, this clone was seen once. DNA for the CDR3: TGTGCCAGCAGCTCCGGGACATTGAATACGCAGTATTTT. The encoded protein is CASSSGTLNTQYF. The V call is TRBV6-2 or TRBV6-3, the J call TRBJ2-3, with D maybe TRBD1 (6 bases). Germline V lookup: CDR1 MNHEY, CDR2 SVGEGT. The CDR3 is 13 residues long. Between the trimmed V and J ends, which lost 6 bases and 7 bases, there was a span of 14 bases.

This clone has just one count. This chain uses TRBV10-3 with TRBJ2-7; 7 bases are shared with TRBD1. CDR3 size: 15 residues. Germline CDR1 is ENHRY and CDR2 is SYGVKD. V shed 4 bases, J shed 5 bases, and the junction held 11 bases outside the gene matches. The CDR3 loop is CAISGRQGLRNEQYF. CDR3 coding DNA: TGTGCCATCAGTGGTAGACAGGGTCTCAGGAACGAGCAGTACTTC.

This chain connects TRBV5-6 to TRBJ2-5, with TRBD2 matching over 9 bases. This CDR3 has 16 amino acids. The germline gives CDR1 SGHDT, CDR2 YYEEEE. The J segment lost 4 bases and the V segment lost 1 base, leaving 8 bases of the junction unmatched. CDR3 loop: CASSLSSGGRGETQYF. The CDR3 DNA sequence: TGTGCCAGCAGCTTGAGTAGCGGGGGACGTGGAGAGACCCAGTACTTC.

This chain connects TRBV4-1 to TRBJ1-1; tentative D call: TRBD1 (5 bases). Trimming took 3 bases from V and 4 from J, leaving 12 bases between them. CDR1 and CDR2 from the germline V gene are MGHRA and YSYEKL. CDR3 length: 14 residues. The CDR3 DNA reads TGCGCCAGCAGCCAGGGGGGACGGGGCACTGAAGCTTTCTTT. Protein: CASSQGGRGTEAFF.

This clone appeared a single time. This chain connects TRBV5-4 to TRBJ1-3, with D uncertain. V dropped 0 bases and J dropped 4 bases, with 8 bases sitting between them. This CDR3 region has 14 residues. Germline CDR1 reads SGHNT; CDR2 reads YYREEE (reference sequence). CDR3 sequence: CASSLGTLGNTIYF. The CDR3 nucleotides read TGTGCCAGCAGCTTGGGCACACTGGGAAACACCATATATTTT.

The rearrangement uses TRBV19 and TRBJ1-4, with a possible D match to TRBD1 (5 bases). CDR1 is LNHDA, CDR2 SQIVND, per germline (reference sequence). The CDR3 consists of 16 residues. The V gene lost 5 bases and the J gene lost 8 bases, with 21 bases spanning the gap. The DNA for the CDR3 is TGTGCCAGTAGTCTGGGGACCGCCAGTTATGAAGAAAAACTGTTTTTT. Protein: CASSLGTASYEEKLFF. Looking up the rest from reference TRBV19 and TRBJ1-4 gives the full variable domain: DGGITQSPKYLFRKEGQNVTLSCEQNLNHDAMYWYRQDPGQGLRLIYYSQIVNDFQKGDIAEGYSVSREKKESFPLTVTSAQKNPTAFYLCASSLGTASYEEKLFFGSGTQLSVL.

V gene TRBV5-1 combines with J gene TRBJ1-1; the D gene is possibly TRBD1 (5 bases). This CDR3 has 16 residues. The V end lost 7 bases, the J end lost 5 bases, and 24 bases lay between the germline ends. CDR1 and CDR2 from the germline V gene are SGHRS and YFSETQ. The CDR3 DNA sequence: TGCGCCAGCGCGAGGCGTACAGATCCGGGGGGTACTGAAGCTTTCTTT. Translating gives CASARRTDPGGTEAFF. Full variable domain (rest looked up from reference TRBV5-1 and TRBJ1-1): KAGVTQTPRYLIKTRGQQVTLSCSPISGHRSVSWYQQTPGQGLQFLFEYFSETQRNKGNFPGRFSGRQFSNSRSEMNVSTLELGDSALYLCASARRTDPGGTEAFFGQGTRLTVV.

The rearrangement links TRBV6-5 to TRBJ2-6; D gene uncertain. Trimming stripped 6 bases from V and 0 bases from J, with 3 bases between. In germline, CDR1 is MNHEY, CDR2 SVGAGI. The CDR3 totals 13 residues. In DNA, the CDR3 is TGTGCCAGCAGGAACTCTGGGGCCAACGTCCTGACTTTC. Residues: CASRNSGANVLTF.

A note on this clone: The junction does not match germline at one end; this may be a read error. CDR3 loop: CASSLEVEGEQFF. In nucleotides, the CDR3 is TGTGCTAGCAGCTTAGAAGTCGAAGGTGAGCAGTTCTTC. The chain is built from TRBV7-7 and TRBJ2-1; no firm D call. The CDR3 covers 13 residues. Germline V gives CDR1 SSHAT, CDR2 FNYEAQ (reference sequence).

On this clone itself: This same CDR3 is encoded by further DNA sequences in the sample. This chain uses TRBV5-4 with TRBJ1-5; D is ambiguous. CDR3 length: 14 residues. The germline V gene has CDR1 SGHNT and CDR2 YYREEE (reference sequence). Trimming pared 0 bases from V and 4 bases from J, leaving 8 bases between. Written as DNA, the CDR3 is TGTGCCAGCAGCTTGGCCGGAGGGAATCAGCCCCAGCATTTT. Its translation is CASSLAGGNQPQHF. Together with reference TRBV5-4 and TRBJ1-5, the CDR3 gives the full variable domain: ETGVTQSPTHLIKTRGQQVTLRCSSQSGHNTVSWYQQALGQGPQFIFQYYREEENGRGNFPPRFSGLQFPNYSSELNVNALELDDSALYLCASSLAGGNQPQHFGDGTRLSIL.

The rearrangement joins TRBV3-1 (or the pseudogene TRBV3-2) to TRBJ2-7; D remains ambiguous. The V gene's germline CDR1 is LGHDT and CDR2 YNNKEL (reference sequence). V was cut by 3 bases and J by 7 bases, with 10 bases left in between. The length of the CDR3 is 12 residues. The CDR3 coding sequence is TGTGCCAGCAGCCATTCTCTGAGGGAGCAGTACTTC. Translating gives CASSHSLREQYF.